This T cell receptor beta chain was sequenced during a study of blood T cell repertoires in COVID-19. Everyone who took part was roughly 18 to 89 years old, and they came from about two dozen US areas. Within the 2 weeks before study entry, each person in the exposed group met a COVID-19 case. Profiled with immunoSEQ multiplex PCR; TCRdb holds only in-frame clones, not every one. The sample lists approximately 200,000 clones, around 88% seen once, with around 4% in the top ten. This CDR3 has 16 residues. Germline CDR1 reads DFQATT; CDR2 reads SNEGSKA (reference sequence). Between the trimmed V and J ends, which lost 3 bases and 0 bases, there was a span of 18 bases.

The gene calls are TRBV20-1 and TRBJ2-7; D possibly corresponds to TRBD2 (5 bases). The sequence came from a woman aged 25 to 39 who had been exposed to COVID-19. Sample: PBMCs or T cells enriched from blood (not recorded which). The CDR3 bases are TGCAGTGCTAGTGTGGCCGCGCAGGCGGGCTCCTACGAGCAGTACTTC. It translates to CSASVAAQAGSYEQYF.